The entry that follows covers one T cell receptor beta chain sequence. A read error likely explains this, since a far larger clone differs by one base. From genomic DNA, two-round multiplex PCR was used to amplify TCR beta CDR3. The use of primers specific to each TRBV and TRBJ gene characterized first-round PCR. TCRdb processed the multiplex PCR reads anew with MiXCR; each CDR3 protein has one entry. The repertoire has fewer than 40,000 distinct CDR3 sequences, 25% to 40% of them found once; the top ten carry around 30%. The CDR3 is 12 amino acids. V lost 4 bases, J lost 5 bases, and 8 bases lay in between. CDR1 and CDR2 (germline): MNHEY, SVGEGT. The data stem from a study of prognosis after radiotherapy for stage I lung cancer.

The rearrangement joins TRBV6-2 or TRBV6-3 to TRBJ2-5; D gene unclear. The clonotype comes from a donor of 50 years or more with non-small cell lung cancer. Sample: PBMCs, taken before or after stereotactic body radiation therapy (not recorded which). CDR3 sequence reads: CASSFQWETQYF. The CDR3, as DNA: TGTGCCAGCAGTTTCCAGTGGGAGACCCAGTACTTC.